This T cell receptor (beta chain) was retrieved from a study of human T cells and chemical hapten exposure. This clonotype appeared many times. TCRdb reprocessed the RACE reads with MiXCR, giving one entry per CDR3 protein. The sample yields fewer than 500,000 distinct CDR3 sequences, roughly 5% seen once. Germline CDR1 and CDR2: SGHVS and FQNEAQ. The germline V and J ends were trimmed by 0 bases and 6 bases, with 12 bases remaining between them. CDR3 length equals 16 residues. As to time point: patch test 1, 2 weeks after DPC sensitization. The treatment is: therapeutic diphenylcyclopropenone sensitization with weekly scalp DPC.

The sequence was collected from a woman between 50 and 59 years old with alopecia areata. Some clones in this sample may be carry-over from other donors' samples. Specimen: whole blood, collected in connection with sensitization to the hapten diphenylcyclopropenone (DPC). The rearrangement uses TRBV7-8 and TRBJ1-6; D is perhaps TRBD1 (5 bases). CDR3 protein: CASSLARSRGNSPLHF. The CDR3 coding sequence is TGTGCCAGCAGCTTAGCTAGGTCTAGGGGTAATTCACCCCTCCACTTT.